This TCR beta chain was captured by sequencing in a study of shared clonotypes between healthy human individuals. Across the study: A donor's plate count was three for CD4 naive and three for CD4 memory; CD8 naive had two and CD8 memory one. Study-wide results and caveats: Richness estimates generally favored naive over memory subsets.

About this clone itself: Antigen: not known.

Measured with immunoSEQ multiplex PCR; TCRdb has only the in-frame clones, and not every one. The sample lists about 980,000 clones, over 60% occurring once. Trimming removed 6 bases from V and 6 bases from J; junction bases left unmatched: 5. Germline CDR1 SNHLY, CDR2 FYNNEI. The CDR3 runs 15 residues. The V gene is TRBV2, the J gene TRBJ2-1; 13 nucleotides agree with TRBD2. The clonotype was recovered from a man younger than 30 in good health. The specimen sequenced was memory CD4+ T cells sorted from blood. Sample subset: CD45RA-negative fraction. CDR3 nucleotides: TGTGCCAGCAGGCAGACTAGCGGGGGGCCCAATGAGCAGTTCTTC. Translation: CASRQTSGGPNEQFF.